Listed here is a single T cell receptor (beta chain). This clonotype was detected many times. Its antigen has not been determined. No base quality values were provided; no much bigger clone lies one nucleotide off. Inclusive of the bounding cysteine and phenylalanine, the CDR3 is 17 residues long. CDR3 DNA only is kept here, 51 bases in frame from base 1. Trimming leaves V shorter by 7 bases and J shorter by 0 bases, with the junction holding 9 bases beyond the gene matches. The CDR1 and CDR2 encoded by the germline V gene are MDHEN and SYDVKM. The TCR beta CDR3 regions were amplified from RNA transcripts. The first round of RT-PCR for the TCR CDR3 was performed with the HTBI primer set and the Qiagen OneStep RT-PCR kit. The libraries were constructed in a second round of multiplex PCR and then size-selected and purified. Paired-end sequencing of the libraries was performed with 100 bp reads on an Illumina HiSeq2000. In the authors' own workflow: Raw data were processed with SOAPnuke, discarding reads with adapters, uncalled bases, mean Phred below 15, or no exact constant-primer or identifier match. COPE v1.2.5 was used to merge high-quality paired reads, and clonotypes were defined as unique nucleotide sequences. Clonotypes were aligned to IMGT TRBV, TRBD and TRBJ reference segments using MiTCR v1.1. The analysis included only V-J combinations with a frequency above 0.0001, which together covered roughly 99% of the repertoires. The TCS score was defined as F50 (clonal expansion) divided by E x V (chaos), with BLOSUM62-based TCRdist calculated between CDR3 peptides within each V-J. Welch's t-statistics and random forest reduced some 510 V-J features to 13, which were used in a naive Bayes classifier (R e1071). In-frame beta chains were kept once TCRdb had trimmed the public reads at Q25 with fastp and called clones with MiXCR. Each record represents a unique CDR3 protein, reported with the most common genes and DNA among its rows. The V and J calls and clone size are TCRdb's, not the authors'. A total of more than 350,000 distinct CDR3 sequences appear in this sample, around 15% of them only once. Of the sample, around 20% is held by the ten largest clones.

The source of the sample is a study of T cells in Graves' hyperthyroidism and ophthalmopathy (dated by TCRdb to about 2019). In the study overall: Peripheral blood samples were taken at the time of initial diagnosis, prior to any treatment. A discovery cohort of about 95 patients, about 43 with Graves' ophthalmopathy and 55 to 60 with stable Graves' hyperthyroidism, was used to find distinguishing TCR V-J signatures. The paper describes TCR Vbeta CDR3 sequencing of 135 peripheral blood samples, made up of about 41 ophthalmopathy patients, around 78 hyperthyroidism patients and approximately 17 progressor patients. The 75 to 100 discovery patients were randomly divided into training and test sets at a 7:3 ratio. Following sampling, methimazole starting at 30 mg daily was given to hyperthyroidism patients, and high-dose intravenous methylprednisolone was given to ophthalmopathy patients. Whether ophthalmopathy could be predicted prospectively was tested in an independent validation cohort made up of roughly 19 hyperthyroidism patients plus 17 patients who later progressed to ophthalmopathy. The study also compared thyroid tissue and blood T-cell repertoires from five or six Graves' hyperthyroidism patients. General findings and caveats noted by the study authors: Ophthalmopathy was separated from stable hyperthyroidism by a 13 V-J signature model, with about 88% sensitivity and about 81% specificity obtained in cross-validation and 80%/75% obtained in testing. Most expanded thyroid clonotypes (frequency above 0.001) were also found in blood, which suggests that blood repertoires may mirror thyroid immune responses. No statistical method was used to set the sample size in advance, and investigators knew the group allocation. In validation, the model predicted progression to ophthalmopathy a median of roughly 6.2 months before onset, with around 70% sensitivity and almost 75% specificity.

Moderately to severely active disease, a Clinical Activity Score of at least 3, a NOSPECS grade of at least 4, and a duration under 3 months were present in ophthalmopathy patients. Patients with uncontrolled infections, other autoimmune diseases, pregnancy or lactation were excluded. Diagnoses were established on the basis of clinical symptoms, serum thyroxine and TRAb, thyroid ultrasound, and orbital computed tomography. PBMCs were separated from 8 to 10 ml of fresh peripheral blood using Ficoll-Paque density gradient centrifugation. Trizol reagent was used to extract total RNA, and RNA quality was then checked on an Agilent 2100 Bioanalyzer.

Input material: blood. The receptor comes from a woman aged 25 to 45 with Graves' ophthalmopathy. Recombination connected TRBV28 to TRBJ2-6, with TRBD1 identical over 7 junction bases. The nucleotides read TGTGCCAGCATCAGGCGGACAGGTCGCTCTGGGGCCAACGTCCTGACTTTC. It translates as CASIRRTGRSGANVLTF.